These 3 T cell receptor beta chains share one sample of origin, sequenced in a study of sequential checkpoint blockade in melanoma (dated by TCRdb to about 2019). This specimen's treatment or condition label, interpreted: randomized to nivolumab then ipilimumab (arm A) or the reverse (arm B). Receptors were amplified or captured by the immunoSEQ multiplex PCR assay. TCRdb mirrors the immuneACCESS table, restricted to in-frame sequences. Some clones are absent from its copies; in checked studies, under half trace to an unresolved V gene, and the reason for the others is unknown. The sample table holds around 13,000 clones, of which around 70% were seen once. The ten largest clones capture around 32% of the sample. The starting material was CD8+ T cells sorted from blood (inferred from file names), obtained from a patient given nivolumab and ipilimumab in sequence. The source is a human donor with melanoma.

V and J are TRBV7-9 and TRBJ2-2, with TRBD2 matching 8 bases. V was clipped by 5 bases and J by 4 bases; unmatched bases: 9. Germline CDR1 SEHNR, CDR2 FQNEAQ (reference sequence). The CDR3 runs 16 residues. This chain's CDR3 is CASSPREGRGTGELFF. CDR3 bases: TGTGCCAGCAGCCCCCGGGAGGGGCGCGGCACCGGGGAGCTGTTTTTT.

The chain links TRBV9 to TRBJ1-3, with D possibly matching TRBD1 (6 bases). The CDR3 is made up of 15 amino acids. Germline CDR1 and CDR2: SGDLS and YYNGEE. Trimming removed 4 bases at V and 1 base at J, with 12 bases between. The CDR3 DNA reads TGTGCCAGCAGCCGAGGGGGGGCGTCTGGAAACACCATATATTTT. It translates to CASSRGGASGNTIYF.

This clone is a singleton in its sample. A read error may produce the germline difference seen at one junction end. This chain joins TRBV27 and TRBJ2-4; the D gene is possibly TRBD2 (6 bases). CDR3 length: 12 residues. Germline CDR1 and CDR2: MNHEY and SMNVEV (reference sequence). CDR3 DNA: TGTGCCAGCAGCTATTCCCTTGGGAGGTGGGTCTTC. It translates to CASSYSLGRWVF.